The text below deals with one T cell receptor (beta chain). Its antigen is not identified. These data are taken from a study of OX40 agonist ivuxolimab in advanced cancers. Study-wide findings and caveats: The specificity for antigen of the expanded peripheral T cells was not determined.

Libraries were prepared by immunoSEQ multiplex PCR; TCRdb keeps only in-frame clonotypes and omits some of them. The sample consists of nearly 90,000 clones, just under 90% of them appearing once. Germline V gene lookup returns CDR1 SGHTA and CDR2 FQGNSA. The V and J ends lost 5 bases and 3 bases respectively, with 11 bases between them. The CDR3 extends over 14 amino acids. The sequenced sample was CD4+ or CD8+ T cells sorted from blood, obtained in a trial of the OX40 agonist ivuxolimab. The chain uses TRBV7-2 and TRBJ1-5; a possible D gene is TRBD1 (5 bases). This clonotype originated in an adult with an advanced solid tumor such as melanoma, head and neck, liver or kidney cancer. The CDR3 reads CASSTRQFNQPQHF. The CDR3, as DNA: TGTGCCAGCAGCACCCGACAGTTCAATCAGCCCCAGCATTTT.